Listed below are T cell receptor beta chains from one sample, sequenced in a study of blood T cell repertoires in COVID-19. The protocol was immunoSEQ multiplex PCR, while the TCRdb copy is restricted to in-frame clones and leaves out a portion. In the table there are approximately 340,000 clones, about nine tenths of which are singletons. Sequencing used peripheral blood. These TCRs come from a man younger than 40 with COVID-19, enrolled during active disease. CDR3s include the opening cysteine and the closing phenylalanine or tryptophan. Each record gives: clone size, J gene, V gene, CDR3 protein. The size of a clone is reported for some rows only, either as once, few or many, or as a class for expanded clones.

>.|TRBJ2-1|TRBV2
CASRESRELIYNEQFF
>.|TRBJ2-7|TRBV18
CASSPGQGTSYEQYF
>.|TRBJ1-5|TRBV5-8
CASSLVEGRTQPQHF
>.|TRBJ1-1|TRBV7-6
CASSGTVNTEAFF
>.|TRBJ2-1|TRBV18
CASSPAGNNEQFF
>.|TRBJ2-5|TRBV27
CASSLLSPGLAGGETQYF
>.|TRBJ2-1|TRBV10-3
CAIRKTGSSDYNEQFF
>.|TRBJ2-7|TRBV27
CASSTRLASYEQYF
>.|TRBJ1-2|TRBV5-6
CASSLRSNDYGYTF
>.|TRBJ2-3|TRBV4-3
CASSQSVTSGGNTDTQYF
>.|TRBJ1-3|TRBV19
CASSIRGSGNTIYF
>.|TRBJ1-3|TRBV28
CASSWPSPGNPVLLRNTIYF
>.|TRBJ2-1|TRBV5-8
CASSLGQTYNEQFF
>.|TRBJ1-5|TRBV19
CASSIGQGVNQPQHF
>few|TRBJ1-1|TRBV2
CASRRPGTGNTEAFF
>.|TRBJ2-5|TRBV7-6
CASSLSLEGLAGEETQYF
>.|TRBJ2-5|TRBV4-2
CASSQVGGGSQETQYF
>once|TRBJ1-1|TRBV6-5
CASSPQPGSEAFF
>.|TRBJ1-1|TRBV7-9
CASSLTGGRTEAFF
>.|TRBJ1-5|TRBV6-5
CASSYGNRGQPQHF
>.|TRBJ2-5|TRBV5-4
CASSFTGAQETQYF
>.|TRBJ1-2|TRBV18
CASSPSRSYGYTF